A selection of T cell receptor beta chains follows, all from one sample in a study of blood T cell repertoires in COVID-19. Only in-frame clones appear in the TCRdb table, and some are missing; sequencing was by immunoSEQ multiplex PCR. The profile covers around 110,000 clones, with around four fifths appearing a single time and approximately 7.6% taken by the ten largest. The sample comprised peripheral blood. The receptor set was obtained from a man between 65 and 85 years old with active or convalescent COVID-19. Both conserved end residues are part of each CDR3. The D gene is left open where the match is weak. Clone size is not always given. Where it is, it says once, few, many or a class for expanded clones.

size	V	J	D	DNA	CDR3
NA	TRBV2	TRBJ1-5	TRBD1	TGTGCCAGCAGAGACAGGGGATACAATCAGCCCCAGCATTTT	CASRDRGYNQPQHF
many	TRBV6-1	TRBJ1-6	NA	TGTGCCAGCAGTGACGGGGGAAACGGACCCCTCCACTTT	CASSDGGNGPLHF
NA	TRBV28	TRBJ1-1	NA	TGTGCCAGCAGAGCATCGGGTCAGGGTATGGCGAACACTGAAGCTTTCTTT	CASRASGQGMANTEAFF
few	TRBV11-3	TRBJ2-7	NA	TGTGCCAGCAGGGGCGCATCCTCCTACGAGCAGTACTTC	CASRGASSYEQYF
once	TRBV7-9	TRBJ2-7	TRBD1	TGTGCCAGCAGCACAGGCCCGGGACAGGGGGTCTACGAGCAGTACTTC	CASSTGPGQGVYEQYF
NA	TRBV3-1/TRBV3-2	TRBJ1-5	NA	TGTGCCAGCAGCCCCGGTCAGGCTTACAATCAGCCCCAGCATTTT	CASSPGQAYNQPQHF
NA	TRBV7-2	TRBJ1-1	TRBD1	TGTGCCAGCAGCTTATCAGGGGGCCGTCCAGACACTGAAGCTTTCTTT	CASSLSGGRPDTEAFF
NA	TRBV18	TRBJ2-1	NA	TGTGCCAGCTCACCCTCCGGGACTGGGACCTACAATGAGCAGTTCTTC	CASSPSGTGTYNEQFF
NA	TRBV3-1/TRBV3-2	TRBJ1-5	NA	TGTGCCAGCAGCCATGAGGGCAATCAGCCCCAGCATTTT	CASSHEGNQPQHF
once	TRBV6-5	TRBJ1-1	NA	TGTGCCAGCAGACAGGGTTGGACTGAAGCTTTCTTT	CASRQGWTEAFF
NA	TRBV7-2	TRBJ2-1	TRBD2	TGTGCCAGCAGCTTAGGACTAGCGGGAGGCAACAATGAGCAGTTCTTC	CASSLGLAGGNNEQFF
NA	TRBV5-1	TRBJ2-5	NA	TGCGCCAGCAGCCGACTGGGGACAAAACTCCAAGAGACCCAGTACTTC	CASSRLGTKLQETQYF
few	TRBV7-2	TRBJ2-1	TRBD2	TGTGCCAGCAGCTTACTCGCGGGGGGCCGGTACAATGAGCAGTTCTTC	CASSLLAGGRYNEQFF
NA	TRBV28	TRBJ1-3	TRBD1	TGTGCCAGCAGTTTACCAGGGGGCCGGAACTCTGGAAACACCATATATTTT	CASSLPGGRNSGNTIYF
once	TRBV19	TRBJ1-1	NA	TGTGCCAGTAGTGTGGACTTAATGAACACTGAAGCTTTCTTT	CASSVDLMNTEAFF
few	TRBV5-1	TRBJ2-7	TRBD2	TGCGCCAGCAGCTTGGAAGTTGGACTAGCGGGGAGGGAGCAGTACTTC	CASSLEVGLAGREQYF
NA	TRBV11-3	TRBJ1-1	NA	TGTGCCAGCAGCTTGGGCAAGGTGAACACTGAAGCTTTCTTT	CASSLGKVNTEAFF
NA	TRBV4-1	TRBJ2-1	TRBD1	TGCGCCAGCTCCCTTGACAGGGGGCGAGGGGAGCAGTTCTTC	CASSLDRGRGEQFF
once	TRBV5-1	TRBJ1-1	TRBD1	TGCGCCAGCAGCTTGGAATCAGGGGGCGAAAACACTGAAGCTTTCTTT	CASSLESGGENTEAFF
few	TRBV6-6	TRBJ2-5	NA	TGTGCCAGCAGTTCCGGGACGGGGGTCGAGACCCAGTACTTC	CASSSGTGVETQYF
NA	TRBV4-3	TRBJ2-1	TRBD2	TGCGCCAGCAGCCTCGCCCAGCGGGGGCCCTACAATGAGCAGTTCTTC	CASSLAQRGPYNEQFF
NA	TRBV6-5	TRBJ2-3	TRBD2	TGTGCCAGCTGGCTAGCGGGAGCCACAGATACGCAGTATTTT	CASWLAGATDTQYF